This TCR beta chain originates from a study of Ad26.COV2.S vaccination and SARS-CoV-2 variants. V gave up 2 bases and J gave up 0 bases, with 9 bases separating them. The length of the CDR3 is 15 residues. Germline V gene sequence: CDR1 LNHDA, CDR2 SQIVND (reference sequence). The assay was immunoSEQ multiplex PCR, and TCRdb's table has in-frame clones only and misses some. This sample yields 250,000 or so clones, of which 87% are seen a single time; less than 3% belongs to the top ten. The treatment: around 19 received Ad26.COV2.S at low or high dose, single or two shots; about 5 received placebo; per-sample allocation not given. Following the first vaccine or placebo injection, samples were taken on day 63.

This specimen consisted of peripheral blood, obtained in a trial of Ad26.COV2.S vaccine versus placebo. This rearrangement joins TRBV19 to TRBJ2-3, with D possibly matching TRBD1 (5 bases). The receptor comes from a person between 18 and 59 years old who received the Ad26.COV2.S COVID-19 vaccine or a placebo. The CDR3 DNA is TGTGCCAGTAGTATATATGACAGTAGCACAGATACGCAGTATTTT. Translation gives CASSIYDSSTDTQYF.